The T cell receptor (beta chain) under discussion was sequenced for a study of T cell responses to AZD1222 COVID-19 vaccine. The protocol was immunoSEQ multiplex PCR, while the TCRdb copy is restricted to in-frame clones and leaves out a portion. In the table there are 170,000 or so clones, 90% of which are singletons. With 1 base removed from V and 6 bases from J, the gap between germline ends came to 17 bases. The CDR3 runs 16 residues. CDR1 and CDR2 (germline): SGHDN, FVKESK. The chain joins TRBV14 to TRBJ2-3; D unclear. The specimen was peripheral blood, collected on day 0 of AZD1222 vaccination. The source is an adult in good health. The CDR3 region is CASSQGVLQYQDTQYF. The DNA of the CDR3 is TGTGCCAGCAGCCAAGGGGTCCTACAATACCAGGATACGCAGTATTTT.